This TCR beta chain was documented in a study of blood T cell repertoires in COVID-19. Overall study: PBMCs, B-cell-depleted T cells, or T cells provided the cDNA or gDNA that made up the material.

Residents of approximately 25 US areas, aged about 18 to 95 years, made up the participants. People in the exposed group encountered a COVID-19 case within 2 weeks before entering the study. Repertoires were generated with immunoSEQ multiplex PCR, while TCRdb's copy carries only in-frame clones and drops some. The table lists some 340,000 clones, around nine tenths of them singletons. V shed 3 bases and J shed 2 bases, with 14 bases lying between them. CDR3 length equals 16 residues. CDR1 is KGHDR, CDR2 SFDVKD, per germline. This clonotype originated in a woman aged 30 to 39 who had been exposed to COVID-19. The sequenced sample was PBMCs or T cells enriched from blood (not recorded which). The chain has TRBV24-1 and TRBJ2-3, with D unclear. CDR3 in DNA: TGTGCCACCAGTGATCCAAGGAGAGACTCCACAGATACGCAGTATTTT. Translated, it gives CATSDPRRDSTDTQYF.